The 3 T cell receptor beta chains given below trace back to one sample, sequenced in a study of shared clonotypes between healthy human individuals (TCRdb year 2020). To prepare the library, the immunoSEQ multiplex PCR assay was applied. TCRdb provides this immuneACCESS table in a form limited to in-frame rearrangements. Some clones are lacking; in checked studies, under half of them reflect an unresolved V gene, and why the rest are absent is not known. This sample comprises approximately 2.3 million clones, 90% to 95% of them detected only once. Around 0.4% of the sample comes from the top ten. Material: naive CD4+ T cells from PBMCs. The intended sense of this specimen's cell subset or site label: CD45RA+ positively selected. These receptors came from a man between 18 and 29 years old in good health. Some clones in this sample may be carry-over from other donors' samples.

CDR3 residues: CASSLMSVTGNTIYF. Written as DNA, the CDR3 is TGTGCCAGCTCACTCATGAGCGTCACTGGAAACACCATATATTTT. The chain joins TRBV18 to TRBJ1-3, with D hard to call. This CDR3 spans 15 amino acids. The V end was cut by 4 bases, the J end by 2 bases, with 12 bases between. CDR1 and CDR2 from the germline V gene are KGHSH and LQKENI. Full variable domain (remainder filled in from reference TRBV18 and TRBJ1-3): NAGVMQNPRHLVRRRGQEARLRCSPMKGHSHVYWYRQLPEEGLKFMVYLQKENIIDESGMPKERFSAEFPKEGPSILRIQQVVRGDSAAYFCASSLMSVTGNTIYFGEGSWLTVV.

The chain uses TRBV5-4 and TRBJ2-5; 8 nucleotides align to TRBD2. Germline V gives CDR1 SGHNT, CDR2 YYREEE (reference sequence). This CDR3 spans 15 amino acids. Trimming took 4 bases from V and 1 from J; bases not matched to a gene: 6. CDR3 region: CASSPLAEAQETQYF. The CDR3 DNA sequence: TGTGCCAGCAGCCCACTAGCGGAGGCCCAAGAGACCCAGTACTTC.

The chain carries TRBV6-5 and TRBJ1-1; the D gene is possibly TRBD1 (6 bases). In germline, CDR1 is MNHEY, CDR2 SVGAGI. The CDR3 length is 14 residues. V gave up 10 bases and J gave up 2 bases, with 17 bases separating them. Here the CDR3 reads CATRRIRGNTEAFF. Here the CDR3 DNA reads TGTGCCACCCGAAGGATCAGGGGCAACACTGAAGCTTTCTTT.